A single sample is the source of the 8 T cell receptor beta chains below, sequenced in a study of shared clonotypes between healthy human individuals. Positive CCR7 selection of CD45RO-negative cells yielded the naive CD8 cells, and terminally differentiated effector memory CD45RA+ cells were excluded. TCRdb's copy holds only in-frame clones and misses some; the assay was immunoSEQ multiplex PCR. The repertoire holds around 2.1 million clones, 85% to 95% seen once, with roughly 1.8% in the top ten. The sequenced material came from naive CD8+ T cells from PBMCs. The receptors come from a man between 18 and 29 years old in good health. Some clones in this sample may be carry-over from other donors' samples.

The V gene is TRBV2, the J gene TRBJ1-3; D is ambiguous. Germline values: CDR1 SNHLY, CDR2 FYNNEI. The CDR3 contains 14 residues. V lost 8 bases and J lost 0, with 11 bases in between. CDR3 protein: CASDIQASGNTIYF. CDR3 nucleotides: TGTGCCAGCGACATTCAGGCCTCTGGAAACACCATATATTTT.

The chain is built from TRBV19 and TRBJ1-2; D uncertain. V was clipped by 3 bases and J by 4 bases, with 9 bases between them. CDR1 is LNHDA, CDR2 SQIVND, per germline (reference sequence). The CDR3 is made up of 13 amino acids. The CDR3 DNA follows: TGTGCCAGTAGTATTAAAACGAGCTATGGCTACACCTTC. Translating it yields CASSIKTSYGYTF.

V and J are TRBV27 and TRBJ2-1; D not certain. CDR1 and CDR2 (germline): MNHEY, SMNVEV (reference sequence). Deletions cut 2 bases from V and 2 bases from J, with 4 bases between. The CDR3 consists of 13 residues. The CDR3 spells CASSLNTYNEQFF. Here the CDR3 DNA reads TGTGCCAGCAGTTTAAACACCTACAATGAGCAGTTCTTC.

J is TRBJ2-5 and V is TRBV29-1, with 9 bases fitting TRBD2. This CDR3 comprises 15 residues. Germline CDR1 is SQVTM and CDR2 is ANQGSEA. V gave up 4 bases and J gave up 3 bases; unmatched junction bases: 9. CDR3 loop: CSVALGAGGKETQYF. The DNA of the CDR3 is TGCAGCGTTGCCCTAGGGGCGGGAGGGAAAGAGACCCAGTACTTC.

This rearrangement joins TRBV7-9 to TRBJ2-3; 7 nucleotides line up with TRBD1. Germline V gene sequence: CDR1 SEHNR, CDR2 FQNEAQ (reference sequence). With V trimmed by 0 bases and J by 1 base, 1 base remained unmatched. This CDR3 region has 15 residues. The CDR3 sequence is CASSLAGTGTDTQYF. The CDR3 DNA sequence: TGTGCCAGCAGCTTAGCGGGGACAGGCACAGATACGCAGTATTTT.

CDR3 in amino acids: CASNTRREGLRDTQYF. DNA of the CDR3: TGTGCCAGCAATACAAGGCGGGAGGGCCTTCGAGATACGCAGTATTTT. This chain connects TRBV28 to TRBJ2-3; 9 bases match TRBD2. Trimming took 7 bases from V and 5 from J; bases not matched to a gene: 13. The CDR3 is 16 residues long. Germline CDR1 reads MDHEN; CDR2 reads SYDVKM.

The rearrangement links TRBV6-1 to TRBJ2-7; TRBD1 agrees at 8 bases. CDR1 and CDR2 (germline): MNHNS, SASEGT. The CDR3 has 15 amino acids. V trimming: 1 base; J trimming: 0 bases; junction bases outside the gene matches: 2. This CDR3 reads CASSEGQGSSYEQYF. The CDR3 DNA reads as TGTGCCAGCAGTGAAGGACAGGGGTCCTCCTACGAGCAGTACTTC.

The rearrangement uses TRBV4-2 and TRBJ1-5; tentative D call: TRBD1 (5 bases). The ends were cut back, 1 base at V and 4 bases at J, with 8 bases in the middle. The germline V gene has CDR1 LGHNA and CDR2 YNFKEQ. This CDR3 is 14 amino acids long. The CDR3 here is CASSQAPGNQPQHF. CDR3 sequence (DNA): TGTGCCAGCAGCCAAGCACCAGGGAATCAGCCCCAGCATTTT.